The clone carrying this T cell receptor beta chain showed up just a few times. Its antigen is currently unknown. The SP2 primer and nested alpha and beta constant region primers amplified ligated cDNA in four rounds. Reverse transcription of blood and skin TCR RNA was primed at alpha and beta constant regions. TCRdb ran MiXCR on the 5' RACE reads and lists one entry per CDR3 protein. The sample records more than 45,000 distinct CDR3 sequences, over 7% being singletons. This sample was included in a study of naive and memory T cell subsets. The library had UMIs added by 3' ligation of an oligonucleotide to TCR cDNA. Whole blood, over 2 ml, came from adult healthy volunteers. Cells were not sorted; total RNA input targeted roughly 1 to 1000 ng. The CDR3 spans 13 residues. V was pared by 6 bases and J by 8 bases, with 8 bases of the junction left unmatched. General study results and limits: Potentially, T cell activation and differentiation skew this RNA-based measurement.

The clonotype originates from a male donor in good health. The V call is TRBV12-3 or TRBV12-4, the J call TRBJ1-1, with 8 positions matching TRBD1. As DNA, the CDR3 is TGTGCCAGCAGGCCAGGGGGCGGGATAGAAGCTTTCTTT. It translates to CASRPGGGIEAFF.